This entry lists 31 T cell receptor beta chains sequenced from one sample in a study of T cell changes during pregnancy in multiple sclerosis. Assay used: immunoSEQ multiplex PCR; TCRdb lists only in-frame clones, some missing. The repertoire holds 40,000 to 50,000 clones, with around 93% as singletons. This specimen consisted of CD8+ T cells from peripheral blood mononuclear cells, obtained in the third trimester of pregnancy. Every receptor here comes from a female donor with multiple sclerosis, enrolled in a pregnancy study.

The chain employs TRBV30 and TRBJ2-1; D might be TRBD1 (6 bases). The V gene's germline CDR1 is GTSNPN and CDR2 SVGIG (reference sequence). The CDR3 spans 16 residues. The germline V and J ends were trimmed by 4 bases and 4 bases, with 20 bases remaining between them. CDR3 loop: CAWTGDSANLYNEQFF. CDR3 coding DNA: TGTGCCTGGACAGGGGATAGTGCTAACCTGTACAATGAGCAGTTCTTC.

The chain combines TRBV15 with TRBJ1-2; D may be TRBD1 (6 bases). The V gene lost 0 bases and the J gene lost 2 bases, with 7 bases spanning the gap. The CDR3 spans 14 residues. Per germline, CDR1 LNHNV and CDR2 YYDKDF (reference sequence). The CDR3 sequence: CATSRDRGNYGYTF. As DNA, the CDR3 is TGTGCCACCAGCAGAGACAGGGGCAACTATGGCTACACCTTC.

The J gene is TRBJ2-1, the V gene TRBV29-1; 7 bases are a match to TRBD2. CDR3 length: 16 amino acids. V was clipped by 3 bases and J by 0 bases; unmatched bases: 8. CDR1 is SQVTM, CDR2 ANQGSEA, per germline. CDR3 sequence reads: CSVEVGEGYSYNEQFF. CDR3 DNA: TGCAGCGTTGAGGTAGGGGAGGGGTACTCCTACAATGAGCAGTTCTTC.

This chain connects TRBV6-5 to TRBJ2-7, with D possibly matching TRBD1 (5 bases). Trimming removed 3 bases at V and 0 bases at J, with 12 bases between. The CDR3 contains 15 residues. CDR1 is MNHEY, CDR2 SVGAGI, per germline. The CDR3 reads CASSYSTAGSYEQYF. CDR3 bases: TGTGCCAGCAGTTATTCGACAGCCGGCTCCTACGAGCAGTACTTC.

This chain joins TRBV29-1 and TRBJ2-7, with a tentative D call TRBD1 (6 bases). The germline V gene encodes CDR1 SQVTM and CDR2 ANQGSEA. V was clipped by 6 bases and J by 0 bases, with 12 bases between them. The CDR3 length is 13 residues. DNA of the CDR3: TGCAGCGTCGAACAGGGTACCTCCTACGAGCAGTACTTC. Its translation is CSVEQGTSYEQYF.

The chain carries TRBV5-3 and TRBJ1-1; TRBD1 matches 9 bases. Being an ORF, TRBV5-3 has a function that is uncertain. The J segment lost 8 bases and the V segment lost 2 bases, leaving 10 bases of the junction unmatched. The CDR3 is 15 amino acids. This chain's CDR3 is CARSLVIGTGQEAFF. As DNA, the CDR3 is TGTGCCAGAAGCTTAGTAATCGGGACAGGGCAAGAAGCTTTCTTT.

The chain employs TRBV27 and TRBJ2-1; 8 bases match TRBD1. The CDR3 runs 13 residues. The V and J ends lost 8 bases and 8 bases, in that order; junction bases with no gene match: 8. Germline V gene data show CDR1 as MNHEY and CDR2 as SMNVEV (reference sequence). CDR3 protein: CASGRQGLDEQFF. The CDR3 DNA reads TGTGCCAGCGGGCGACAGGGGTTGGATGAGCAGTTCTTC.

The V call is TRBV4-2, the J call TRBJ1-1; D gene ambiguous. This CDR3 comprises 12 residues. V dropped 1 base and J dropped 4 bases, with 4 bases sitting between them. In germline, CDR1 is LGHNA, CDR2 YNFKEQ. The CDR3, as DNA: TGTGCCAGCAGCCAAGGAGTCACTGAAGCTTTCTTT. Translating it yields CASSQGVTEAFF.

The gene calls are TRBV28 and TRBJ1-2, with D unresolved. Germline values: CDR1 MDHEN, CDR2 SYDVKM. The V and J ends lost 1 base and 1 base respectively, with 10 bases between them. The CDR3 spans 15 residues. CDR3 protein: CASSLSATDNYGYTF. The CDR3 DNA is TGTGCCAGCAGTTTATCGGCCACAGATAACTATGGCTACACCTTC.

The chain has TRBV27 and TRBJ2-5, with a weak D call TRBD1 (5 bases). The CDR3 contains 13 residues. Germline CDR1 and CDR2: MNHEY and SMNVEV (reference sequence). V lost 6 bases to trimming and J lost 7 bases, with 15 bases between them. The CDR3 coding sequence is TGTGCCAGCAGCTCTGGGGCTTTGGCGACCCAGTACTTC. Residues: CASSSGALATQYF.

This chain uses TRBV19 with TRBJ2-1; 10 nucleotides agree with TRBD1. Per germline, CDR1 LNHDA and CDR2 SQIVND (reference sequence). V trimming: 5 bases; J trimming: 2 bases; junction bases outside the gene matches: 3. The CDR3 extends over 15 amino acids. CDR3 nucleotide sequence: TGTGCCAGTAGTTGGGACAGGGGAACCTACAATGAGCAGTTCTTC. Protein product: CASSWDRGTYNEQFF.

This chain links TRBV6-1 with TRBJ1-1, with a weak D call TRBD1 (5 bases). The ends were cut back, 1 base at V and 5 bases at J, with 11 bases in the middle. The CDR3 totals 14 residues. Per the germline V gene, CDR1 is MNHNS and CDR2 is SASEGT. The CDR3 sequence is CASSEVGSGTEAFF. The CDR3 DNA reads TGTGCCAGCAGTGAAGTAGGGTCAGGGACTGAAGCTTTCTTT.

The chain recombines TRBV7-8 with TRBJ2-2, with 10 nucleotides matching TRBD2. Germline V lookup: CDR1 SGHVS, CDR2 FQNEAQ. The CDR3 spans 16 residues. V lost 4 bases to trimming and J lost 7 bases; unmatched junction nucleotides: 9. For the CDR3, the DNA is TGTGCCAGCAGCTCCTCCCCTAGCGGGAGTAACGGGGAGCTGTTTTTT. This gives the protein CASSSSPSGSNGELFF.

This chain connects TRBV30 to TRBJ2-7, with TRBD1 matching 8 bases. CDR3 length: 14 residues. The V and J ends lost 1 base and 3 bases, in that order; junction bases with no gene match: 5. Germline V gene sequence: CDR1 GTSNPN, CDR2 SVGIG (reference sequence). This chain's CDR3 is CAWSATDRGYEQYF. The CDR3 region has the DNA TGTGCCTGGAGTGCAACTGACAGGGGCTACGAGCAGTACTTC.

The rearrangement uses TRBV5-1 and TRBJ1-4, with D possibly TRBD1 on 6 matching bases. Germline loops: CDR1 SGHRS, CDR2 YFSETQ. The V gene lost 2 bases and the J gene lost 5 bases, with 7 bases spanning the gap. This CDR3 has 13 amino acids. The CDR3 is CASSLRGNEKLFF. The CDR3 region has the DNA TGCGCCAGCAGCTTAAGGGGGAATGAAAAACTGTTTTTT.

This clone was picked up one time. The V gene is TRBV6-1, the J gene TRBJ2-7, with TRBD2 as a possible D gene (5 bases). Trimming cost V 2 bases and J 2 bases, with 10 bases left between them. Germline CDR1 MNHNS, CDR2 SASEGT. CDR3 length equals 14 residues. The CDR3 DNA reads TGTGCCAGCAGTGAAACGTTCGGGGCCTACGAGCAGTACTTC. Encoded protein: CASSETFGAYEQYF.

This clone was found once. V is TRBV6-1 and J is TRBJ2-7, with TRBD2 matching 9 bases. J gave up 4 bases and V 2 bases, and 6 bases lay outside the gene matches. CDR1 and CDR2 (germline): MNHNS, SASEGT. The CDR3 has 15 amino acids. CDR3 loop: CASSELAGGPYEQYF. Here the CDR3 DNA reads TGTGCCAGCAGTGAACTTGCGGGAGGGCCTTACGAGCAGTACTTC.

The rearrangement links TRBV28 to TRBJ1-5; D possibly corresponds to TRBD1 (5 bases). The germline V gene has CDR1 MDHEN and CDR2 SYDVKM. V gave up 2 bases and J gave up 7 bases, with 15 bases separating them. The CDR3 runs to 15 residues. In DNA, the CDR3 is TGTGCCAGCAGTTTAGGGGACGGAGGGGCACAGCCCCAGCATTTT. It encodes CASSLGDGGAQPQHF.

The rearrangement links TRBV27 to TRBJ2-5; maybe TRBD2 (5 bases). Germline V gene data show CDR1 as MNHEY and CDR2 as SMNVEV (reference sequence). CDR3 length: 13 amino acids. V shed 10 bases and J shed 3 bases, with 15 bases lying between them. The CDR3 reads CATARGSEETQYF. CDR3 coding DNA: TGTGCCACCGCCCGAGGGAGCGAAGAGACCCAGTACTTC.

This clone was picked up one time. The chain has TRBV28 and TRBJ2-7, with a weak D call TRBD2 (6 bases). The CDR3 spans 14 residues. CDR1 and CDR2 (germline): MDHEN, SYDVKM. The V and J ends lost 5 bases and 6 bases respectively, with 17 bases between them. In DNA form, the CDR3 reads TGTGCCAGCAGTCGGACTACCCTAGTCTCCGAGCAGTACTTC. This gives the protein CASSRTTLVSEQYF.

This clone appeared once. The chain combines TRBV5-6 with TRBJ2-4; D is unclear. The V and J ends lost 1 base and 0 bases respectively, with 5 bases between them. Germline CDR1 reads SGHDT; CDR2 reads YYEEEE. The CDR3 runs 14 residues. This CDR3 reads CASSLSGAKNIQYF. The CDR3 DNA reads TGTGCCAGCAGCTTGTCAGGAGCCAAAAACATTCAGTACTTC.

This clone was observed a single time. This chain uses TRBV4-1 with TRBJ2-1, with D uncertain. V lost 1 base, J lost 6 bases, and 7 bases lay in between. CDR3 length equals 13 residues. CDR1 and CDR2 (germline): MGHRA, YSYEKL. The CDR3 sequence: CASSQALGNEQFF. DNA for the CDR3: TGCGCCAGCAGCCAAGCCCTCGGCAATGAGCAGTTCTTC.

The genes are TRBV29-1 and TRBJ2-7; 8 bases match TRBD1. V gave up 5 bases and J gave up 7 bases; unmatched junction bases: 19. There are 16 residues in the CDR3. Germline lookup yields CDR1 SQVTM and CDR2 ANQGSEA. The CDR3 here is CSVFGRGRGIDWEQYF. The CDR3 region has the DNA TGCAGCGTTTTTGGCAGGGGGCGAGGAATCGATTGGGAGCAGTACTTC.

The gene calls are TRBV7-8 and TRBJ2-7, with 10 bases lining up with TRBD2. The ends lost 4 bases at V and 5 bases at J; junction bases unmatched: 11. The CDR3 covers 16 residues. Germline loops: CDR1 SGHVS, CDR2 FQNEAQ. The CDR3 protein is CASSSRSGRAYDEQYF. CDR3 coding DNA: TGTGCCAGCAGCTCCAGAAGCGGGAGGGCCTATGACGAGCAGTACTTC.

V gene TRBV27 combines with J gene TRBJ2-1; tentatively, D is TRBD2 (6 bases). V was trimmed by 2 bases and J by 8 bases, leaving 7 bases between them. Germline values: CDR1 MNHEY, CDR2 SMNVEV (reference sequence). The CDR3 extends over 12 amino acids. The CDR3 DNA reads TGTGCCAGCAGTTTAGGAGGGCATGAGCAGTTCTTC. It translates to CASSLGGHEQFF.

This chain connects TRBV27 to TRBJ1-5; the D is unclear. The V end was cut by 3 bases, the J end by 4 bases, with 10 bases between. Per germline, CDR1 MNHEY and CDR2 SMNVEV (reference sequence). The CDR3 has 14 amino acids. The CDR3 loop reads CASSFSGSNQPQHF. In nucleotides, the CDR3 is TGTGCCAGCAGTTTTTCAGGATCGAATCAGCCCCAGCATTTT.

The chain employs TRBV27 and TRBJ2-5; the match to TRBD2 covers 7 bases. Matching the DNA end better, TRBJ2-7 makes the J call doubtful. The CDR3 contains 15 residues. CDR1 and CDR2 (germline): MNHEY, SMNVEV (reference sequence). DNA of the CDR3: TGTGCCAGCAGTTTTGGGAGGGGAAGCTCCTACGAGCAGTACTTC. This gives the protein CASSFGRGSSYEQYF.

The chain recombines TRBV18 with TRBJ1-1; no clear D gene. CDR3 length equals 12 residues. Germline CDR1 KGHSH, CDR2 LQKENI. Trimming removed 3 bases at V and 4 bases at J, with 6 bases between. CDR3: CASSPAGTEAFF. CDR3 bases: TGTGCCAGCTCACCGGCTGGCACTGAAGCTTTCTTT.

This chain joins TRBV6-5 and TRBJ2-7; D possibly corresponds to TRBD1 (6 bases). The germline V and J ends were trimmed by 1 base and 2 bases, with 15 bases remaining between them. This CDR3 spans 16 amino acids. Per germline, CDR1 MNHEY and CDR2 SVGAGI. DNA for the CDR3: TGTGCCAGCAGTTACTGGGGGCAGGGGTTACCCTACGAGCAGTACTTC. The encoded protein is CASSYWGQGLPYEQYF.

V is TRBV13 and J is TRBJ2-2; TRBD1 is a possible D gene (5 bases). The ends were cut back, 8 bases at V and 6 bases at J, with 16 bases in the middle. The CDR3 runs to 14 residues. CDR1 PRHDT and CDR2 FYEKMQ come from the germline V gene (reference sequence). The CDR3 loop is CASGEWGEAGELFF. CDR3 in DNA: TGTGCCAGCGGTGAATGGGGCGAGGCCGGGGAGCTGTTTTTT.

This sequence joins TRBV11-3 and TRBJ2-1; D not resolved. The length of the CDR3 is 14 residues. Germline CDR1 SGHNT, CDR2 YENEEA. V lost 6 bases to trimming and J lost 6 bases, with 15 bases between them. The CDR3, as DNA: TGTGCCAGCAGTTCCGTGAGTTGGTCCAATGAGCAGTTCTTC. Protein sequence: CASSSVSWSNEQFF.